One and the same sample provided the 18 T cell receptor beta chains below, sequenced in a study of blood T cell repertoires in COVID-19. Produced via immunoSEQ multiplex PCR; TCRdb's table is partial and in-frame only. The repertoire holds 250,000 to 300,000 clones, with over 75% as singletons. The sample was PBMCs or T cells enriched from blood (not recorded which). These receptors originate from a woman in her 30s who had recovered from COVID-19.

The rearrangement joins TRBV6-2 or TRBV6-3 to TRBJ2-7; no firm D call. V gave up 6 bases and J gave up 1 base, with 16 bases separating them. This CDR3 spans 15 amino acids. Germline V gene data show CDR1 as MNHEY and CDR2 as SVGEGT. CDR3 in amino acids: CASSPASQASYEQYF. The DNA for the CDR3 is TGTGCCAGCAGCCCGGCCAGTCAGGCTTCCTACGAGCAGTACTTC.

The chain couples TRBV5-8 to TRBJ1-5; 7 nucleotides line up with TRBD1. Trimming took 6 bases from V and 3 from J; bases not matched to a gene: 9. CDR1 SGHTS and CDR2 YDEGEE come from the germline V gene. The length of the CDR3 is 15 residues. CDR3 nucleotides: TGTGCCAGCACCCCCGGACAGGTCCACAATCAGCCCCAGCATTTT. It is translated as CASTPGQVHNQPQHF.

This chain uses TRBV7-9 with TRBJ2-7, with 7 bases lining up with TRBD2. CDR3 length equals 13 residues. Trimming removed 3 bases from V and 1 base from J; junction bases left unmatched: 0. Germline CDR1 and CDR2: SEHNR and FQNEAQ (reference sequence). The CDR3 protein is CASSLGLSYEQYF. The CDR3 DNA reads as TGTGCCAGCAGCTTGGGACTATCCTACGAGCAGTACTTC.

This chain connects TRBV5-6 to TRBJ1-2; no definite D call. Per the germline V gene, CDR1 is SGHDT and CDR2 is YYEEEE. The CDR3 is 13 amino acids. Trimming cost V 3 bases and J 8 bases, with 14 bases left between them. The CDR3 reads CASSSPGGEGYTF. In DNA, the CDR3 is TGTGCCAGCAGCTCGCCGGGAGGAGAAGGCTACACCTTC.

The gene calls are TRBV27 and TRBJ2-1, with 11 bases lining up with TRBD2. This CDR3 spans 15 amino acids. Germline loops: CDR1 MNHEY, CDR2 SMNVEV (reference sequence). After removal of 6 bases from V and 7 bases from J, the junction contained 8 bases not matched to a gene. This CDR3 reads CASRNLAGGENEQFF. The CDR3 DNA reads as TGTGCCAGCAGGAACCTAGCGGGGGGCGAGAATGAGCAGTTCTTC.

J is TRBJ1-3 and V is TRBV28, with D unresolved. Germline V gives CDR1 MDHEN, CDR2 SYDVKM. Trimming cost V 7 bases and J 0 bases, with 16 bases left between them. This CDR3 comprises 16 residues. This chain's CDR3 is CASTLWRGFSGNTIYF. The CDR3 DNA reads TGTGCCAGCACCTTGTGGAGAGGGTTCTCTGGAAACACCATATATTTT.

This clone was observed a single time. The chain uses TRBV2 and TRBJ2-2; possibly TRBD2 for D (5 bases). The CDR3 is 14 residues long. Trimming removed 7 bases from V and 1 base from J, with 10 bases in between. Germline V gene sequence: CDR1 SNHLY, CDR2 FYNNEI. CDR3 coding DNA: TGTGCCAGCATAGGACGGGGGAACACCGGGGAGCTGTTTTTT. The encoded protein is CASIGRGNTGELFF.

J is TRBJ2-2 and V is TRBV7-2; D is perhaps TRBD2 (6 bases). Germline CDR1 and CDR2: SGHTA and FQGNSA. Trimming shortened V by 0 bases and J by 3 bases, and 8 bases separated the two germline ends. This CDR3 region has 15 residues. In DNA, the CDR3 is TGTGCCAGCAGCTTAGCGGGGGGACACACCGGGGAGCTGTTTTTT. Translated, it gives CASSLAGGHTGELFF.

The V gene is TRBV5-1, the J gene TRBJ2-1; D uncertain. This CDR3 has 15 residues. Trimming took off 0 bases at V and 0 bases at J, with 7 bases between the two ends. The germline gives CDR1 SGHRS, CDR2 YFSETQ. The CDR3 reads CASSLVGDSYNEQFF. CDR3 nucleotides: TGCGCCAGCAGCTTGGTAGGAGACTCCTACAATGAGCAGTTCTTC.

The chain uses TRBV28 and TRBJ1-1; TRBD1 agrees at 8 bases. After removal of 6 bases from V and 7 bases from J, the junction contained 13 bases not matched to a gene. The germline V gene encodes CDR1 MDHEN and CDR2 SYDVKM. There are 15 residues in the CDR3. The CDR3 reads CASRPLMDRADEAFF. For the CDR3, the DNA is TGTGCCAGCAGACCACTCATGGACAGGGCGGATGAAGCTTTCTTT.

This clone appeared many times. The chain joins TRBV5-6 to TRBJ2-7; possibly TRBD2 for D (5 bases). The CDR3 is 12 amino acids. Trimming pared 4 bases from V and 6 bases from J, leaving 11 bases between. Germline-derived CDR1 and CDR2 are SGHDT and YYEEEE. The CDR3 DNA reads TGTGCCAGCAGCGACTACAGAGGCGAGCAGTACTTC. Its translation: CASSDYRGEQYF.

This chain connects TRBV9 to TRBJ1-3; D is ambiguous. Germline values: CDR1 SGDLS, CDR2 YYNGEE. Trimming removed 4 bases from V and 0 bases from J, with 23 bases in between. CDR3 length: 19 amino acids. The CDR3 is CASSHHLTGEAHSGNTIYF. The CDR3 coding sequence is TGTGCCAGCAGCCACCATCTCACTGGGGAGGCCCACTCTGGAAACACCATATATTTT.

The chain links TRBV6-5 to TRBJ2-7; D may be TRBD1 (6 bases). V dropped 2 bases and J dropped 5 bases, with 19 bases sitting between them. This CDR3 has 16 residues. CDR1 and CDR2 from the germline V gene are MNHEY and SVGAGI. The CDR3 DNA follows: TGTGCCAGCAGTTACCGGGGACACCGAGGGAGTGACGAGCAGTACTTC. Amino acid sequence: CASSYRGHRGSDEQYF.

V and J are TRBV7-9 and TRBJ1-5, with 8 bases lining up with TRBD1. The CDR3 contains 15 residues. V lost 3 bases to trimming and J lost 7 bases; unmatched junction nucleotides: 8. CDR1 is SEHNR and CDR2 is FQNEAQ in the germline V gene (reference sequence). In DNA, the CDR3 is TGTGCCAGCAGCTTTTGGACAGGGAGGGAACAGCCCCAGCATTTT. It specifies CASSFWTGREQPQHF.

The CDR3 DNA reads as TGTGCCAGCAGCGTAGATCCAACTAGCGGGGGGAACAATGAGCAGTTCTTC. Translating gives CASSVDPTSGGNNEQFF. This chain uses TRBV9 with TRBJ2-1; 12 nucleotides agree with TRBD2. The germline V gene has CDR1 SGDLS and CDR2 YYNGEE. The V gene end was trimmed by 0 bases and the J gene end by 5 bases; junction bases not matched to a gene: 6. The CDR3 contains 17 residues.

This rearrangement joins TRBV3-1 (or the pseudogene TRBV3-2) to TRBJ2-1, with D possibly TRBD2 on 7 matching bases. The V gene lost 4 bases and the J gene lost 10 bases, with 14 bases spanning the gap. This CDR3 has 13 amino acids. CDR1 and CDR2 (germline): LGHDT, YNNKEL (reference sequence). The CDR3 here is CASSLRGGGEQFF. Written as DNA, the CDR3 is TGTGCCAGCAGCCTACGCGGGGGCGGAGAGCAGTTCTTC.

J is TRBJ2-3 and V is TRBV11-3; TRBD2 aligns across 8 bases. J lost 0 bases, V lost 3 bases, and 5 bases had no gene match. The germline V gene has CDR1 SGHNT and CDR2 YENEEA. The CDR3 sequence is 16 residues long. CDR3 DNA: TGTGCCAGCAGCTTGGTAGCGGGGAGAAGCACAGATACGCAGTATTTT. Translating it yields CASSLVAGRSTDTQYF.

A single count supports this clone. The V call is TRBV28, the J call TRBJ1-2; 8 bases align to TRBD1. The junction had 1 base not matched to a gene; V was cut back by 1 base and J by 3 bases. The CDR3 totals 14 residues. CDR1 MDHEN and CDR2 SYDVKM come from the germline V gene. Written as DNA, the CDR3 is TGTGCCAGCAGTTTATCAGGGGGCGACTATGGCTACACCTTC. Residues: CASSLSGGDYGYTF.